The 2 T cell receptor beta chains reported below all come from one sample, sequenced in a study of blood T cell repertoires in COVID-19. Profiled with immunoSEQ multiplex PCR; TCRdb holds only in-frame clones, not every one. The repertoire holds 250,000 or so clones, with around 85% as singletons. The specimen was peripheral blood. The receptors were gathered from a man between 60 and 75 years old with acute or convalescent COVID-19.

The table lists this clone with a few counts. The rearrangement links TRBV28 to TRBJ2-5; TRBD1 might be the D (6 bases). The germline CDR1 and CDR2 sequences are MDHEN and SYDVKM. V lost 6 bases, J lost 5 bases, and 16 bases lay in between. This CDR3 has 14 amino acids. This chain's CDR3 is CASRQWDQGETQYF. The CDR3 coding sequence is TGTGCCAGCAGGCAATGGGACCAGGGGGAGACCCAGTACTTC.

V usage is TRBV13 and J usage is TRBJ1-3; 9 bases match TRBD1. This CDR3 has 17 amino acids. V dropped 5 bases and J dropped 4; count of bases not matched to a gene: 12. The germline V gene has CDR1 PRHDT and CDR2 FYEKMQ (reference sequence). As DNA, the CDR3 is TGTGCCAGCAGCCGAGCTACGGACAGGGGAGGAGGAAACACCATATATTTT. Translated, it gives CASSRATDRGGGNTIYF.